This TCR beta chain was profiled in a study of technical replicates of blood from a handful of donors. The CDR3 consists of 14 residues. V was clipped by 3 bases and J by 1 base, with 9 bases between them. Germline assignment: CDR1 SGHAT and CDR2 FQNNGV. This clone was recorded a few times. Generated by immunoSEQ multiplex PCR, the TCRdb table keeps only in-frame clones and is missing some. The sample yields under 80,000 clones, more than 85% seen once. V and J are TRBV11-2 and TRBJ1-1, with D perhaps TRBD1 (6 bases). Sequencing input: T cells isolated from PBMCs. The receptor comes from a human donor in good health. Some clones in this sample may be carry-over from other donors' samples. The CDR3 DNA is TGTGCCAGCAGCTTCCAACAGGGGAACACTGAAGCTTTCTTT. This codes for CASSFQQGNTEAFF.